Sequencing of this T cell receptor beta chain was carried out in a study of Ad26.COV2.S vaccination and SARS-CoV-2 variants. Some clones are missing from TCRdb's copy, which holds only in-frame ones; the method was immunoSEQ multiplex PCR. The sample includes around 400,000 clones, around nine tenths of them seen just once. Germline CDR1 SGHVS, CDR2 FQNEAQ. CDR3 length: 15 amino acids. Losses at the gene ends were 5 bases for V and 1 base for J; bases not matched to a gene: 4. Described treatment: approximately 18 received Ad26.COV2.S at low or high dose, single or two shots; 5 received placebo; per-sample allocation not given. Vaccine and placebo recipients were sampled on day 63 after the first injection.

Sequencing used peripheral blood, obtained in a trial of Ad26.COV2.S vaccine versus placebo. This chain links TRBV7-8 with TRBJ2-1; 8 positions match TRBD1. The clonotype originates from a person aged 18 to 59 who received the Ad26.COV2.S COVID-19 vaccine or a placebo. In DNA, the CDR3 is TGTGCCAGCAGCCGAGGACAGGGTTCCTACAATGAGCAGTTCTTC. Its protein product is CASSRGQGSYNEQFF.